Each of the 10 T cell receptor beta chains below was sequenced from the same sample in a study of radiation and T cells in renal cell carcinoma. The table came from immunoSEQ multiplex PCR; TCRdb's copy has only in-frame clones and leaves some out. The table includes roughly 130,000 clones, 88% detected once. The time point: blood 2 weeks post-SBRT. Treatment defined: 15 Gy SBRT to primary tumor, nephrectomy 4 weeks later. The specimen was blood, collected from a patient whose treatment included radiotherapy and nephrectomy. The origin of the receptors is a woman between 65 and 79 years old with renal cell carcinoma.

The chain links TRBV11-1 to TRBJ1-1; TRBD1 might be the D (5 bases). With 1 base removed from V and 7 bases from J, the gap between germline ends came to 10 bases. This CDR3 spans 13 amino acids. From germline, CDR1 is SGHAT and CDR2 FQDESV (reference sequence). The CDR3 sequence is CASSLEGHREAFF. DNA for the CDR3: TGTGCCAGCAGCTTAGAGGGGCACCGTGAAGCTTTCTTT.

The chain carries TRBV5-1 and TRBJ2-3; 7 nucleotides agree with TRBD1. V shed 4 bases, J shed 2 bases, and the junction held 4 bases outside the gene matches. This CDR3 comprises 14 residues. Germline V gene data show CDR1 as SGHRS and CDR2 as YFSETQ. The CDR3 is CASSPGQTTDTQYF. The CDR3 nucleotides are TGCGCCAGCAGCCCGGGACAGACCACAGATACGCAGTATTTT.

The J gene is TRBJ2-2, the V gene TRBV9; no clear D. This CDR3 region has 18 residues. V gave up 4 bases and J gave up 0 bases, with 19 bases separating them. CDR1 and CDR2 from the germline V gene are SGDLS and YYNGEE. The CDR3 is CASSPSHGWGSNTGELFF. As DNA, the CDR3 is TGTGCCAGCAGCCCCTCTCATGGCTGGGGATCGAACACCGGGGAGCTGTTTTTT.

The chain has TRBV4-1 and TRBJ2-7; 8 bases align to TRBD1. V dropped 1 base and J dropped 5; count of bases not matched to a gene: 10. Germline assignment: CDR1 MGHRA and CDR2 YSYEKL. The CDR3 length is 16 residues. The CDR3 nucleotides read TGCGCCAGCAGCCAAGGAACAGGACAGGGCGGAAACGAGCAGTACTTC. As protein: CASSQGTGQGGNEQYF.

This clone was seen once. V and J are TRBV5-1 and TRBJ2-5; perhaps D is TRBD1 or TRBD2 (6 bases each). CDR3 length: 15 amino acids. Trimming removed 0 bases from V and 2 bases from J, with 11 bases in between. CDR1 is SGHRS and CDR2 is YFSETQ in the germline V gene. In DNA form, the CDR3 reads TGCGCCAGCAGCTTGGTGCGAGGGGGGCAAGAGACCCAGTACTTC. This codes for CASSLVRGGQETQYF.

This chain links TRBV28 with TRBJ1-1; D unresolved. Germline loops: CDR1 MDHEN, CDR2 SYDVKM. V lost 6 bases, J lost 1 base, and 12 bases lay in between. This CDR3 spans 14 amino acids. The CDR3 loop reads CASSPYRQNTEAFF. CDR3 bases: TGTGCCAGCAGCCCTTACCGCCAGAACACTGAAGCTTTCTTT.

The genes are TRBV19 and TRBJ1-2; D unresolved. This CDR3 has 13 amino acids. Germline V gives CDR1 LNHDA, CDR2 SQIVND (reference sequence). With 3 bases removed from V and 4 bases from J, the gap between germline ends came to 9 bases. The CDR3 reads CASSIPPSYGYTF. In nucleotides, the CDR3 is TGTGCCAGTAGTATCCCCCCCAGCTATGGCTACACCTTC.

The genes are TRBV6-5 and TRBJ2-7, with 10 nucleotides matching TRBD2. This CDR3 is 14 amino acids long. Losses at the gene ends were 5 bases for V and 4 bases for J; bases not matched to a gene: 5. CDR1 and CDR2 (germline): MNHEY, SVGAGI. CDR3 loop: CASSRTSGSYEQYF. DNA of the CDR3: TGTGCCAGCAGTCGGACTAGCGGATCTTACGAGCAGTACTTC.

This clone has just one count. The chain recombines TRBV5-1 with TRBJ1-6; D is possibly TRBD1 (5 bases). This CDR3 comprises 15 residues. The V and J ends lost 2 bases and 7 bases respectively, with 13 bases between them. CDR1 SGHRS and CDR2 YFSETQ come from the germline V gene. This CDR3 is CASSFGGEGNSPLHF. For the CDR3, the DNA is TGCGCCAGCAGCTTTGGAGGGGAGGGAAATTCACCCCTCCACTTT. Based on the CDR3 plus reference TRBV5-1 and TRBJ1-6, the full variable domain is KAGVTQTPRYLIKTRGQQVTLSCSPISGHRSVSWYQQTPGQGLQFLFEYFSETQRNKGNFPGRFSGRQFSNSRSEMNVSTLELGDSALYLCASSFGGEGNSPLHFGNGTRLTVT.

This chain joins TRBV6-1 and TRBJ1-1; D is uncertain. In germline, CDR1 is MNHNS, CDR2 SASEGT. V dropped 3 bases and J dropped 5 bases, with 7 bases sitting between them. The CDR3 totals 12 residues. The CDR3 bases are TGTGCCAGCAGTGAGGGGAGAACTGAAGCTTTCTTT. Residues: CASSEGRTEAFF.